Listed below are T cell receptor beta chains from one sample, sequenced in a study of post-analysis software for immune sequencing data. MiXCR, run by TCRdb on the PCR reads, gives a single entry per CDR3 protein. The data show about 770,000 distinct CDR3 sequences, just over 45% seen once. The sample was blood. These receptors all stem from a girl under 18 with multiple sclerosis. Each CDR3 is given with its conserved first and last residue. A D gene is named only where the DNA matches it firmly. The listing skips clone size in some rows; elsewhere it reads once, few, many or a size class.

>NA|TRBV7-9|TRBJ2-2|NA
CASSLEAANTRELFF
TGTGCCAGCAGCTTAGAGGCGGCCAACACCAGGGAGCTGTTTTTT
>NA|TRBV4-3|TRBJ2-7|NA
CASSQGLHPKYEQYF
TGCGCCAGCAGCCAGGGACTTCACCCCAAATACGAGCAGTACTTC
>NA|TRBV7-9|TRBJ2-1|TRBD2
CASSGKVTGGPRNEQFF
TGTGCCAGCAGCGGTAAGGTTACGGGAGGGCCTCGAAATGAGCAGTTCTTC
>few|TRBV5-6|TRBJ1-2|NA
CASSPKDRAFYGYTF
TGTGCCAGCAGCCCCAAGGACCGAGCCTTCTATGGCTACACCTTC
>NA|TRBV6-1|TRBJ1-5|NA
CASSETNRALQPQHF
TGTGCCAGCAGTGAAACTAACCGGGCCCTACAGCCCCAGCATTTT
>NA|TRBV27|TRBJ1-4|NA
CASRPLGGFPNEKLFF
TGTGCCAGCAGGCCACTCGGGGGATTCCCCAATGAAAAACTGTTTTTT
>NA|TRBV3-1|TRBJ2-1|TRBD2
CASSHSSSGTYGQFF
TGTGCCAGCAGCCACTCGTCTAGCGGAACCTATGGGCAGTTCTTC
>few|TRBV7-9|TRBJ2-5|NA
CASSLMGQETQYF
TGTGCCAGCAGCTTAATGGGGCAAGAGACCCAGTACTTC
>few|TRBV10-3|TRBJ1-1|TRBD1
CAARTGRTGAFF
TGTGCCGCTAGGACAGGGCGGACTGGAGCTTTCTTT
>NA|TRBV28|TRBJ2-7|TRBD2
CASSLSSGSYYEQYF
TGTGCCAGCAGTTTATCTAGCGGGAGCTACTACGAGCAGTACTTC
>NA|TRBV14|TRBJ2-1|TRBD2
CASSPSMGLAGWEQFF
TGTGCCAGCAGCCCCTCCATGGGCCTAGCGGGATGGGAGCAGTTCTTC
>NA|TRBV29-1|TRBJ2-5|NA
CSVLRGFQETQYF
TGCAGCGTCCTAAGGGGATTCCAAGAGACCCAGTACTTC
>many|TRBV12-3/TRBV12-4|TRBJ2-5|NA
CASSSGLVQETQYF
TGTGCCAGCAGTTCCGGACTCGTTCAAGAGACCCAGTACTTC
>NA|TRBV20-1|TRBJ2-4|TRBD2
CSATSGSGNIQYF
TGCAGTGCTACTAGCGGGAGTGGGAACATTCAGTACTTC
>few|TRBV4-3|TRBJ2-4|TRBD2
CASSPTTWDYKNKNIQYF
TGCGCCAGCAGCCCTACAACTTGGGACTACAAAAATAAAAACATTCAGTACTTC
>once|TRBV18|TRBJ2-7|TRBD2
CASSQLLAGEGYEQYF
TGTGCCAGCTCACAGCTTCTAGCGGGAGAGGGGTATGAGCAGTACTTC
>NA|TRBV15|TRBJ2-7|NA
CATSVGRYSYEQYF
TGTGCCACCAGCGTGGGACGGTACTCCTACGAGCAGTACTTC
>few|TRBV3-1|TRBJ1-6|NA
CASSVRNSPLHF
TGTGCCAGCAGCGTTCGGAATTCACCCCTCCACTTT
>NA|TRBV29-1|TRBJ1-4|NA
CSVEWGDGGEKLFF
TGCAGCGTTGAATGGGGCGACGGGGGTGAAAAACTGTTTTTT
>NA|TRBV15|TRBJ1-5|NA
CATSRDVRQPQHF
TGTGCCACCAGCAGAGATGTGAGACAGCCCCAGCATTTT
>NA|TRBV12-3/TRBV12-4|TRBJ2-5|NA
CASSFPGAGEQYF
TGTGCCAGCAGTTTTCCCGGGGCAGGTGAGCAGTACTTC
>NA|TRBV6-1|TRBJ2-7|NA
CASESGAYYEQYF
TGCGCCAGCGAAAGCGGCGCCTATTACGAGCAGTACTTC
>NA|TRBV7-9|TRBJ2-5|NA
CASSLAPQRDETQYF
TGTGCCAGCAGCTTAGCGCCCCAGAGGGATGAGACCCAGTACTTC
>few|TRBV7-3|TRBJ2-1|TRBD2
CASSLGLGGGSSYNEQFF
TGTGCCAGCAGCTTAGGGCTCGGGGGGGGTAGCTCCTACAATGAGCAGTTCTTC
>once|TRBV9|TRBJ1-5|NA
CASSVGPGTPDSLSNQPQHF
TGTGCCAGCAGCGTGGGCCCCGGGACACCAGACTCCCTTAGCAATCAGCCCCAGCATTTT
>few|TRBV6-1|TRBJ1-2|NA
CASSELGSSNYGYTF
TGTGCCAGCAGTGAATTGGGCAGTTCTAACTATGGCTACACCTTC
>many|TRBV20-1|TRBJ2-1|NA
CSASPGKRDNEQFF
TGCAGTGCTAGCCCAGGGAAGAGGGACAATGAGCAGTTCTTC
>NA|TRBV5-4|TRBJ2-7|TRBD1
CASSLGVGTGIYEQYF
TGTGCCAGCAGCTTGGGAGTTGGGACAGGAATCTACGAGCAGTACTTC
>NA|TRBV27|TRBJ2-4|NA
CASRRYQGGDIQYF
TGTGCCAGCAGGCGCTACCAGGGGGGGGACATTCAGTACTTC
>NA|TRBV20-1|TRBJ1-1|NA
CSARAAGERTEAFF
TGCAGTGCTAGAGCAGCCGGGGAGAGGACTGAAGCTTTCTTT
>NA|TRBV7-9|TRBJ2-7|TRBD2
CASSFGLAGALDEQYF
TGTGCCAGCAGCTTTGGACTAGCGGGAGCCCTCGACGAGCAGTACTTC
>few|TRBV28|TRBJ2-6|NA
CASSPGQATGANVLTF
TGTGCCAGCAGTCCTGGGCAGGCGACCGGGGCCAACGTCCTGACTTTC
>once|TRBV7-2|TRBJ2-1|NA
CASSRLRVGNEQFF
TGTGCCAGCAGCCGCCTTCGGGTAGGGAATGAGCAGTTCTTC
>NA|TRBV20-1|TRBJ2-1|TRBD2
CSARNGRASGGSLYNEQFF
TGCAGTGCCCGCAATGGGCGCGCTAGCGGGGGATCCCTGTACAATGAGCAGTTCTTC
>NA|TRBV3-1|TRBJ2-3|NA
CASSQDHRDNTQYF
TGTGCCAGCAGCCAAGATCATCGAGATAATACGCAGTATTTT
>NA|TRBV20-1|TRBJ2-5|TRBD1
CSARPRTGEETQYF
TGCAGTGCTAGGCCCAGGACAGGGGAGGAGACCCAGTACTTC
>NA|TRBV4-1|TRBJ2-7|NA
CASSQDNVGDGRYEQYF
TGCGCCAGCAGCCAGGATAACGTTGGGGACGGACGCTACGAGCAGTACTTC
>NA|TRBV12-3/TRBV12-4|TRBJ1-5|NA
CASSLSGARSNQPQHF
TGTGCCAGCAGTTTATCGGGGGCGAGGAGCAATCAGCCCCAGCATTTT
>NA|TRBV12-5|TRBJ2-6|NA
CASGLWQLASGANVLTF
TGTGCTAGTGGTTTGTGGCAGCTAGCCTCTGGGGCCAACGTCCTGACTTTC
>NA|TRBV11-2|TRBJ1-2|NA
CASSPTQGYGYTF
TGTGCCAGCAGCCCTACCCAAGGATATGGCTACACCTTC
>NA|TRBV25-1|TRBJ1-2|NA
CASSAGEDPTKNYGYTF
TGTGCCAGCAGTGCGGGTGAGGATCCCACCAAAAACTATGGCTACACCTTC
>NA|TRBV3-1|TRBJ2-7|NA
CASSQEGGGRAYEQYF
TGTGCCAGCAGCCAAGAAGGGGGGGGCAGGGCCTACGAGCAGTACTTC
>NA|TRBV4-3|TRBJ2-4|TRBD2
CASSQDGLADAKNIQYF
TGCGCCAGCAGCCAAGACGGGCTAGCGGACGCCAAAAACATTCAGTACTTC
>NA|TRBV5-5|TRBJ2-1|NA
CASSPEGFYNEQFF
TGTGCCAGCAGCCCAGAGGGATTTTACAATGAGCAGTTCTTC
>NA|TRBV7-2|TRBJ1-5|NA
CASSLARVSQPQHF
TGTGCCAGCAGCTTAGCTAGGGTATCTCAGCCCCAGCATTTT
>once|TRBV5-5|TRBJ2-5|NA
CASSSTRWETQYF
TGTGCCAGCAGCTCCACGAGGTGGGAGACCCAGTACTTC
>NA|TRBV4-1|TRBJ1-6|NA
CASSQDKQGFLPLHF
TGCGCCAGCAGCCAAGATAAACAGGGTTTTTTACCCCTCCACTTT
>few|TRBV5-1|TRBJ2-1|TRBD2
CASRLAIRTRDPEEQFF
TGCGCCAGCCGACTTGCGATTCGGACTAGAGACCCGGAGGAGCAGTTCTTC
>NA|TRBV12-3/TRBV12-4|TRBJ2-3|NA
CARGDQRYTQYF
TGTGCCAGGGGGGACCAGCGGTATACGCAGTATTTT
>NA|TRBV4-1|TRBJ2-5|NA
CASSQGGQGGEQYF
TGCGCCAGCAGCCAAGGGGGTCAGGGCGGGGAGCAGTACTTC
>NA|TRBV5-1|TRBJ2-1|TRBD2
CASTMTSGRAGEQFF
TGCGCCAGCACCATGACTAGCGGGAGGGCCGGTGAGCAGTTCTTC
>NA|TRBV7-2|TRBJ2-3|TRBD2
CASSLSGIDTDTQYF
TGTGCCAGCAGCTTGAGCGGGATCGACACAGATACGCAGTATTTT
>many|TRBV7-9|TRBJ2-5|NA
CASSSGGQETQYF
TGTGCCAGCAGTTCCGGCGGCCAAGAGACCCAGTACTTC
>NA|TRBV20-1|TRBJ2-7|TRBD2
CSARVPSGRMGEQYF
TGCAGTGCTAGAGTACCTAGCGGGAGGATGGGCGAGCAGTACTTC